This entry features one TCR beta chain sequence. Its antigen is unknown. No qualities accompany the bases; no much larger clone lies one base away. Synthetic TCR analog templates were spiked into each PCR to estimate absolute template abundance from read counts. The immunoSEQ assay was used to amplify TCRbeta CDR3 regions from genomic DNA with bias-controlled V and J gene primers. Rearranged TCRbeta segments were sequenced at approximately 20X coverage. The original pipeline was this. Sequencing errors were corrected by clustering and CDR3s were annotated against IMGT to assign V, D and J genes. Only productive TCRbeta rearrangements were used in downstream analyses, excluding out-of-frame or stop-codon sequences. Clonality was calculated as one minus the Shannon entropy normalized by the log of the number of unique productive sequences. Fisher's exact test with Benjamini-Hochberg correction, using a cutoff of adjusted p below 0.01, was how clones that differed between time points or between blood and tumor were identified. This immuneACCESS table, as held by TCRdb, lists in-frame sequences with V and J called but not all clones. Of the missing ones, under half trace to an unresolved V gene in checked studies; the others have no known cause. Clone size and the V and J calls come from that table; the DNA yielded D and trimming. The sample profile shows around 130,000 clones; approximately 88% of them were found once. Under 3.5% of the sample goes to the ten largest clones.

The data belong to a study of PD-L1 blockade in urothelial cancer (TCRdb year 2017). In the study overall: Therapy was started in the mid-2010s for all patients, and atezolizumab 1,200 mg was administered intravenously every 3 weeks. In the same patients, whole exome sequencing and RNA sequencing of pretreatment tumors were performed in addition to TCR sequencing. Blood samples gave median yields of roughly 150,000 T cells and approximately 80,000 unique TCRs, along with a median clonality of 0.080. Pretreatment tumor samples, along with matched peripheral blood collected serially before and after atezolizumab treatment, underwent TCR sequencing. Progression-free survival longer than 6 months counted as durable clinical benefit, and TCR features were additionally tested against both progression-free and overall survival. Blood samples were analyzed 3 weeks after the start of treatment (second dose) and 6 weeks after the start of treatment. Pretreatment blood TCR-seq was available for under 35 patients, at least one posttreatment blood collection was obtained for approximately 25 patients, and tumor TCR-seq was available for approximately 25 patients. About nine tenths of the roughly 29 patients were identified as males with urothelial cancer of bladder origin, and a prior smoking history was reported by 18 of 29 patients. Durable clinical benefit was achieved by nine patients and was not achieved by 20 patients. An ECOG performance status of 0 or 1 was recorded for the patients, and 0 to 3 prior chemotherapy regimens had been received by the patients. An exploratory multi-omic analysis was conducted of the somatic, immune and clinical correlates of response to PD-L1 blockade with atezolizumab in urothelial cancer.

Per the publication, the time point label means: pretreatment peripheral blood. A cohort of roughly 30 patients with locally advanced or metastatic urothelial carcinoma, treated at Memorial Sloan Kettering on a trial protocol, was included. Peripheral blood mononuclear cells were collected pretreatment and during treatment, with between 1 and 8 total time points per patient. The Qiagen DNeasy Blood extraction kit was used to purify genomic DNA from total PBMCs and tumor samples. PBMCs were collected pretreatment and during treatment, and were isolated and stored as previously described. Including cysteine and phenylalanine, the CDR3 has 13 amino acids. The CDR3 DNA has 39 bases and is translated from base 1. V gives up 2 bases and J gives up 7 bases, and the segment between their germline ends measures 6 bases. The germline V gene encodes CDR1 MDHEN and CDR2 SYDVKM. Broader findings and caveats from the paper: A pretreatment peripheral blood TCR clonality below the median was linked to improved progression-free and overall survival. At 3 weeks after the start of treatment, tumor-associated TCR clones in peripheral blood had expanded more in patients with durable benefit (n of about 22, p = 0.022). Small sample size (n of about 30) and many exploratory analyses mean the results are intended to be hypothesis-generating.

Recombination linked TRBV28 to TRBJ1-6; matching of 5 bases hints at TRBD1 as the D gene. This TCR derives from a man aged 50 to 59 with urothelial cancer. Sequenced material: PBMCs, taken around atezolizumab (anti-PD-L1) treatment. The sequenced DNA is TGTGCCAGCAGTTTAGCAGGGAATTCACCCCTCCACTTT. It is translated as CASSLAGNSPLHF.